This note documents a single TCR beta chain sequence. Its cognate antigen is unknown. The sample comes from a study of cytomegalovirus exposure and HLA in healthy donors. Overall study: Unique TCR beta sequences numbering approximately 120 million came from 150 million to 200 million T cells in an earlier analysis.

The V and J ends lost 1 base and 6 bases, in that order; junction bases with no gene match: 9. Germline lookup yields CDR1 SGHAT and CDR2 FQNNGV. CDR3 length: 16 residues. Whole-study results and caveats: Most subjects had HLA-A and HLA-B alleles reportedly predicted accurately by TCR beta sequences. Later on, a genetic analysis was performed. It linked a missense variant in DCLRE1C with V- and J-gene trimming of TCR beta.

Primers included in the PCR were 60 Vbeta and 13 Jbeta primers. Sequencing was performed with immunoSEQ multiplex PCR; in TCRdb, only in-frame clones are kept and a portion is missing. Of some 180,000 clones in the sample, around 83% were seen once. The J gene is TRBJ2-7, the V gene TRBV11-2; 10 nucleotides match TRBD2. Source material: PBMCs. The TCR comes from a man aged 35 to 55 in good health and CMV-seropositive. CDR3 DNA sequence: TGTGCCAGCAGCTTAGGGTTGACTAGCGGGTTATTCGAGCAGTACTTC. It is translated as CASSLGLTSGLFEQYF. The variable domain in full, with the rest retrieved from reference TRBV11-2 and TRBJ2-7, is EAGVAQSPRYKIIEKRQSVAFWCNPISGHATLYWYQQILGQGPKLLIQFQNNGVVDDSQLPKDRFSAERLKGVDSTLKIQPAKLEDSAVYLCASSLGLTSGLFEQYFGPGTRLTVT.